This T cell receptor beta chain appears in the sequencing data of a study of cytomegalovirus exposure and HLA in healthy donors. Regarding the study as a whole: Previously analyzed data showed that most TCR beta V segments were productive at a frequency of about 90% or about 30%.

PCR involved 60 Vbeta and 13 Jbeta primers. Only in-frame clones appear in the TCRdb table, and some are missing; sequencing was by immunoSEQ multiplex PCR. The sample has roughly 150,000 clones, almost 80% seen once; the top ten hold under 1.5%. With respect to this clone: The antigen remains unidentified.

Between the trimmed V and J ends, which lost 3 bases and 6 bases, there was a span of 16 bases. The length of the CDR3 is 15 residues. Germline CDR1 reads SEHNR; CDR2 reads FQNEAQ (reference sequence). Sequences were obtained from PBMCs. This clonotype was obtained from a male donor in good health and CMV-seronegative. The chain combines TRBV7-9 with TRBJ2-3; a possible D gene is TRBD2 (6 bases). This chain's CDR3 is CASSLGGVAGDTQYF. The CDR3 nucleotides read TGTGCCAGCAGCTTGGGCGGGGTGGCGGGGGATACGCAGTATTTT. The full variable domain, in which reference TRBV7-9 and TRBJ2-3 provide the parts outside the CDR3, is DTGVSQNPRHKITKRGQNVTFRCDPISEHNRLYWYRQTLGQGPEFLTYFQNEAQLEKSRLLSDRFSAERPKGSFSTLEIQRTEQGDSAMYLCASSLGGVAGDTQYFGPGTRLTVL.